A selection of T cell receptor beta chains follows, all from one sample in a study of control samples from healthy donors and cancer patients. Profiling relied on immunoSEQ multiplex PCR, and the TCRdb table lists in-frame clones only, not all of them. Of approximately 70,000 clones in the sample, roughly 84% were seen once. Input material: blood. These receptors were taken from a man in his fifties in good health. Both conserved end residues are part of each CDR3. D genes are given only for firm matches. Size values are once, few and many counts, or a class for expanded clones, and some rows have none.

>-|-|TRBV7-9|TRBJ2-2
CASSLSNTGELFF
TGTGCCAGCAGCTTATCGAACACCGGGGAGCTGTTTTTT
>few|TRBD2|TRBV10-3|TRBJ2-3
CAISEAGTSGSTQYF
TGTGCCATCAGTGAAGCCGGGACTAGCGGGAGTACGCAGTATTTT
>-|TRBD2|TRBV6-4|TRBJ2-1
CASSGGLAAYNEQFF
TGTGCCAGCAGTGGGGGACTAGCGGCCTACAATGAGCAGTTCTTC
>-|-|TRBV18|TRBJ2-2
CASSPRSSGELFF
TGTGCCAGCTCACCACGCTCCTCCGGGGAGCTGTTTTTT
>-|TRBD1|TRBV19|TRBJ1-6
CASQDRGNSPLHF
TGTGCCAGTCAGGACAGGGGGAACTCACCCCTCCACTTT
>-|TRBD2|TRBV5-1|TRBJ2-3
CASSPLLAGLTDTQYF
TGCGCCAGCAGCCCGCTCCTAGCGGGACTCACAGATACGCAGTATTTT
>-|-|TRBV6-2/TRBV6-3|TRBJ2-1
CASSLADYNEQFF
TGTGCCAGCAGTCTAGCAGACTACAATGAGCAGTTCTTC
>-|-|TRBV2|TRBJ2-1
CASSRLAENYNEQFF
TGTGCCAGCAGTCGTTTGGCGGAAAACTACAATGAGCAGTTCTTC
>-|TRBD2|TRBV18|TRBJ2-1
CASSFTREGNNEQFF
TGTGCCAGCTCCTTTACGCGGGAGGGTAACAATGAGCAGTTCTTC
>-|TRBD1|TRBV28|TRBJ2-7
CATKGTGVREQYF
TGTGCCACCAAAGGGACAGGGGTTCGGGAGCAGTACTTC
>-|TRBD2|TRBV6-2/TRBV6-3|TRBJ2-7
CASSNPLRLAGDYEQYF
TGTGCCAGCAGTAACCCCCTGAGACTAGCGGGAGATTACGAGCAGTACTTC
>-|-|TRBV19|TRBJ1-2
CASSMGPANYGYTF
TGTGCCAGTAGTATGGGACCAGCTAACTATGGCTACACCTTC
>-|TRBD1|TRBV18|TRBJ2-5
CASSPNTGGQTQYF
TGTGCCAGCTCACCCAATACAGGGGGACAGACCCAGTACTTC
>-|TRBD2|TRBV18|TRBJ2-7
CASSSGVEREQYF
TGTGCCAGCTCAAGCGGGGTCGAGAGAGAGCAGTACTTC
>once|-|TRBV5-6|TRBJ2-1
CASSFLGYPYNEQFF
TGTGCCAGCAGCTTCCTCGGGTACCCCTACAATGAGCAGTTCTTC
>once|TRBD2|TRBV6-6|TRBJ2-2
CASSYSGGRDTGELFF
TGTGCCAGCAGTTACTCGGGCGGGAGGGACACCGGGGAGCTGTTTTTT
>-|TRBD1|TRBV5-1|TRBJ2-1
CASSPPQDRGLSYNEQFF
TGCGCCAGCAGCCCACCTCAGGACAGGGGGCTTTCCTACAATGAGCAGTTCTTC
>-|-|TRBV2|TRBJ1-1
CASSEGWDTEAFF
TGTGCCAGCAGTGAAGGTTGGGACACTGAAGCTTTCTTT
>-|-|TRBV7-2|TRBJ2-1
CASSSGPSNSEQFF
TGTGCCAGCAGCTCCGGGCCCTCAAATAGTGAGCAGTTCTTC
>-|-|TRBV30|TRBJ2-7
CAWSSGAEQYF
TGTGCCTGGAGTTCGGGCGCCGAGCAGTACTTC
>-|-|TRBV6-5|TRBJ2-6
CASSYSAGAGANVLTF
TGTGCCAGCAGTTACTCGGCAGGGGCTGGGGCCAACGTCCTGACTTTC
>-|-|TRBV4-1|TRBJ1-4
CASSREQGLGEKLFF
TGCGCCAGCAGTCGCGAACAGGGATTGGGTGAAAAACTGTTTTTT
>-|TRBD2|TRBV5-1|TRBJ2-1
CASSLVPSGRPPYNEQFF
TGCGCCAGCAGCTTGGTTCCTAGCGGGAGGCCCCCCTACAATGAGCAGTTCTTC
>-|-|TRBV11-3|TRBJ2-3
CASSLKWGPRTQYF
TGTGCCAGCAGCCTGAAATGGGGGCCCAGGACGCAGTATTTT
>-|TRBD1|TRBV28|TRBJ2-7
CASRGGQASSYEQYF
TGTGCCAGCAGGGGCGGACAGGCCAGCTCCTACGAGCAGTACTTC
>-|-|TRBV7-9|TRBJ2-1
CASSYIGPGSANEQFF
TGTGCCAGCAGTTATATTGGTCCCGGGAGTGCCAATGAGCAGTTCTTC
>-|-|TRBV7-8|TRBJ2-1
CASSLEGPVDSSYNEQFF
TGTGCCAGCAGTTTAGAAGGGCCAGTTGATAGCTCCTACAATGAGCAGTTCTTC
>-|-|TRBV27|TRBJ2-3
CASSPRLGGSPDTQYF
TGTGCCAGCAGTCCCCGGTTGGGTGGGAGCCCAGATACGCAGTATTTT
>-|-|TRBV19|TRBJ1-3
CASGERPGISGNTIYF
TGTGCCAGCGGAGAGCGCCCCGGGATCTCTGGAAACACCATATATTTT
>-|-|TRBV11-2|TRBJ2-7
CASSHRGAEQYF
TGTGCCAGCAGCCACCGGGGGGCCGAGCAGTACTTC
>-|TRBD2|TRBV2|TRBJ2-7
CASRPWGLPSGESSYEQYF
TGTGCCAGCAGGCCCTGGGGACTACCTAGCGGGGAGAGCTCCTACGAGCAGTACTTC
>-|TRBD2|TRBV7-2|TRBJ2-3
CASSLLSGRMADTQYF
TGTGCCAGCAGCTTGCTTAGCGGGAGAATGGCAGATACGCAGTATTTT
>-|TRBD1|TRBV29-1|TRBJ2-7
CSGVGTGSEQYF
TGCAGCGGAGTAGGGACAGGGTCCGAGCAGTACTTC
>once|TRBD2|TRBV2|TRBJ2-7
CASSVNSGRAAQQYF
TGTGCCAGCAGTGTTAATAGCGGGAGGGCCGCCCAGCAGTACTTC
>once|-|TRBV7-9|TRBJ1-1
CASSAQGGNTEAFF
TGTGCCAGCAGCGCACAGGGAGGGAACACTGAAGCTTTCTTT
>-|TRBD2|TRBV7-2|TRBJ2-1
CASSFTSDEQFF
TGTGCCAGCAGCTTTACTAGCGATGAGCAGTTCTTC
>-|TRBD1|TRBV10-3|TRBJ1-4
CAIKQGAANEKLFF
TGTGCCATTAAACAGGGGGCTGCTAATGAAAAACTGTTTTTT
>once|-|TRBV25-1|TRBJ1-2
CASSELGARNYGYTF
TGTGCCAGCAGTGAATTGGGGGCCCGGAACTATGGCTACACCTTC
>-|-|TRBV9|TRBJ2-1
CASSVGGGIEYNEQFF
TGTGCCAGCAGCGTAGGGGGTGGGATAGAATACAATGAGCAGTTCTTC
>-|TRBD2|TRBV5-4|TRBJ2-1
CASSLVLAGANEQFF
TGTGCCAGCAGCTTGGTGCTAGCGGGAGCCAATGAGCAGTTCTTC
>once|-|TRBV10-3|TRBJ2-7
CAMGAAVAYEQYF
TGTGCCATGGGGGCCGCCGTAGCCTACGAGCAGTACTTC
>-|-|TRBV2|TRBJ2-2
CASRLRGTGELFF
TGTGCCAGCAGGTTGAGAGGAACCGGGGAGCTGTTTTTT
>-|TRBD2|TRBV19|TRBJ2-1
CASSTSGINNEQFF
TGTGCCAGTAGTACGAGCGGGATCAACAATGAGCAGTTCTTC
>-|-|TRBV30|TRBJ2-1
CAWSGGWNEQFF
TGTGCCTGGAGTGGTGGATGGAATGAGCAGTTCTTC
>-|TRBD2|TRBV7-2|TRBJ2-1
CASSFRLAGTAEQFF
TGTGCCAGCAGCTTTAGGTTAGCGGGGACTGCTGAGCAGTTCTTC
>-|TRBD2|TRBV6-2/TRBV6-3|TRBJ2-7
CASTPGLAGAYEQYF
TGTGCCAGCACCCCGGGACTAGCGGGTGCTTACGAGCAGTACTTC
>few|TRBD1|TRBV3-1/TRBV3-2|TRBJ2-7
CASSHTLTGGSSWGYEQYF
TGTGCCAGCAGCCATACTCTTACAGGGGGATCTAGTTGGGGATACGAGCAGTACTTC
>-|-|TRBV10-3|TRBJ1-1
CAISQTANTEAFF
TGTGCCATCAGTCAAACAGCGAACACTGAAGCTTTCTTT
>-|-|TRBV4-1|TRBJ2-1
CASSQEGRAPYNEQFF
TGCGCCAGCAGCCAAGAAGGGCGGGCCCCCTACAATGAGCAGTTCTTC
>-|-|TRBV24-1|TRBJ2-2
CATGGARTGELFF
TGTGCCACTGGGGGGGCACGCACCGGGGAGCTGTTTTTT
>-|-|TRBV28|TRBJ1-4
CASSPGRGLGEKLFF
TGTGCCAGCAGCCCAGGGCGGGGGCTCGGTGAAAAACTGTTTTTT
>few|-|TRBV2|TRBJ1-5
CASTNQGSSQPQHF
TGTGCCAGCACAAACCAGGGATCGAGTCAGCCCCAGCATTTT
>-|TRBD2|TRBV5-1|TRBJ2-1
CASSFKPGLELEQFF
TGCGCCAGCAGCTTCAAACCGGGACTAGAACTTGAGCAGTTCTTC
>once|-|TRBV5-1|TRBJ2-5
CASSSGVGVQETQYF
TGCGCCAGCAGCTCCGGCGTCGGGGTTCAAGAGACCCAGTACTTC
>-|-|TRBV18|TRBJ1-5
CASSPPGGNSNQPQHF
TGTGCCAGCTCACCACCCGGGGGAAACAGCAATCAGCCCCAGCATTTT
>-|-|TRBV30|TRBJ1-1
CAWSVDRPEAFF
TGTGCCTGGAGTGTAGACAGACCCGAAGCTTTCTTT
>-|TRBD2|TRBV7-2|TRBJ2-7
CASSPSLAGGVYEQYF
TGTGCCAGCAGCCCTAGCTTAGCGGGAGGGGTCTACGAGCAGTACTTC
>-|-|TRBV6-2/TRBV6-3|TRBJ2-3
CASSPRDLNTDTQYF
TGTGCCAGCAGCCCCCGCGACCTGAACACAGATACGCAGTATTTT
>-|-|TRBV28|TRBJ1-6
CASSSGTIGSPLHF
TGTGCCAGCAGTTCCGGGACCATCGGCTCACCCCTCCACTTT